One sample yielded the 7 T cell receptor beta chains listed below, sequenced in a study of blood T cell repertoires in COVID-19 (dated by TCRdb to the early 2020s). The receptor library was made with the immunoSEQ multiplex PCR assay. This immuneACCESS table, as held by TCRdb, lists in-frame sequences with V and J called but not all clones. Of the missing ones, under half trace to an unresolved V gene in checked studies; the others have no known cause. Recorded for this sample are a few hundred thousand clones; approximately 80% of them occurred a single time. The top ten clonotypes cover 4% to 5% of the sample. The sequenced sample was peripheral blood. The receptor set was obtained from a man in his 60s with acute or convalescent COVID-19.

This clone was observed a few times. This chain links TRBV9 with TRBJ2-5; the D gene is possibly TRBD1 (6 bases). The germline V gene encodes CDR1 SGDLS and CDR2 YYNGEE. Trimming took off 2 bases at V and 2 bases at J, with 13 bases between the two ends. The CDR3 extends over 15 amino acids. CDR3 in DNA: TGTGCCAGCAGCGTCCTCGGACAGAGTCAAGAGACCCAGTACTTC. It codes for CASSVLGQSQETQYF. Looking up the rest from reference TRBV9 and TRBJ2-5 gives the full variable domain: DSGVTQTPKHLITATGQRVTLRCSPRSGDLSVYWYQQSLDQGLQFLIQYYNGEERAKGNILERFSAQQFPDLHSELNLSSLELGDSALYFCASSVLGQSQETQYFGPGTRLLVL.

The J gene is TRBJ2-6, the V gene TRBV25-1; tentatively, D is TRBD2 (5 bases). The V gene lost 4 bases and the J gene lost 2 bases, with 18 bases spanning the gap. Germline CDR1 reads MGHDK; CDR2 reads SYGVNS. The CDR3 has 18 residues. Here the CDR3 reads CASSGFGAAEAGANVLTF. The CDR3 DNA reads TGTGCCAGCAGTGGATTCGGAGCCGCGGAGGCTGGGGCCAACGTCCTGACTTTC.

The chain has TRBV7-3 and TRBJ2-2; tentative D call: TRBD1 (5 bases). The germline CDR1 and CDR2 sequences are SGHTA and FQGTGA. Trimming took off 4 bases at V and 7 bases at J, with 13 bases between the two ends. The CDR3 is made up of 14 amino acids. For the CDR3, the DNA is TGTGCCAGCAGCTCCCAGGGTTGGGTCGGGGAGCTGTTTTTT. It encodes CASSSQGWVGELFF.

The chain carries TRBV9 and TRBJ2-7, with 10 positions matching TRBD1. This CDR3 contains 18 residues. J was trimmed by 2 bases and V by 4 bases; bases with no gene match: 15. Germline loops: CDR1 SGDLS, CDR2 YYNGEE. The CDR3, as DNA: TGTGCCAGCAGCCGGGGGACAGGGGTTAACACCTTCACCTACGAGCAGTACTTC. Translation gives CASSRGTGVNTFTYEQYF.

This sequence joins TRBV3-1 (or the pseudogene TRBV3-2) and TRBJ2-5; D not certain. This CDR3 comprises 13 residues. Germline values: CDR1 LGHDT, CDR2 YNNKEL (reference sequence). V dropped 1 base and J dropped 2 bases, with 5 bases sitting between them. The CDR3 loop reads CASSQAGQETQYF. In DNA form, the CDR3 reads TGTGCCAGCAGCCAAGCCGGGCAAGAGACCCAGTACTTC.

The genes are TRBV2 and TRBJ2-7; the D gene is possibly TRBD1 (5 bases). Germline V gives CDR1 SNHLY, CDR2 FYNNEI. The CDR3 spans 13 residues. Trimming left V 2 bases short and J 3 bases short, with 8 bases between. DNA of the CDR3: TGTGCCAGCAGTGAATTGGGGCTCTACGAGCAGTACTTC. Its translation is CASSELGLYEQYF.

In this sample, this clone turned up a few times. The gene calls are TRBV27 and TRBJ1-3; D might be TRBD1 (6 bases). Germline V lookup: CDR1 MNHEY, CDR2 SMNVEV (reference sequence). The length of the CDR3 is 13 residues. V lost 3 bases, J lost 3 bases, and 6 bases lay in between. The CDR3 is CASSFRGGNTIYF. CDR3 nucleotides: TGTGCCAGCAGTTTCAGGGGTGGAAACACCATATATTTT.